These T cell receptor beta chains were read from a single sample in a study of blood T cell repertoires in COVID-19. The repertoire was sequenced with immunoSEQ multiplex PCR; TCRdb's copy has only in-frame clones and lacks some. The table lists around 310,000 clones, about 90% of them singletons. The sample consisted of PBMCs or T cells enriched from blood (not recorded which). The receptors derive from a woman aged 30 to 39 who had recovered from COVID-19. Each CDR3 is given with its conserved first and last residue. The D gene is left open where the match is weak. Clone size appears in some rows only: once, few, many, or a class for an expanded clone.

-	TRBV7-8	TRBJ2-1	TRBD2	TGTGCCAGCAGCTTAGTGGAGACTAGCGGGAGACATGAGCAGTTCTTC	CASSLVETSGRHEQFF
-	TRBV19	TRBJ1-3	-	TGTGCCAGTAGTCCAAGTTTCAGCTCTGGAAACACCATATATTTT	CASSPSFSSGNTIYF
-	TRBV5-5	TRBJ1-6	-	TGTGCCAGCAGCTTGGAAGGCAGGGAGGGGTCACCCCTCCACTTT	CASSLEGREGSPLHF
-	TRBV7-2	TRBJ2-5	TRBD1	TGTGCCAGCAGCATAGCGGGACAGGGGGCGGGGAGGCAAGAGACCCAGTACTTC	CASSIAGQGAGRQETQYF
-	TRBV12-5	TRBJ2-1	TRBD2	TGTGCTAGTGGTTTGGAGGGACTAGCGGGAGGTAACTCCTACAATGAGCAGTTCTTC	CASGLEGLAGGNSYNEQFF
-	TRBV28	TRBJ1-1	-	TGTGCCAGCAGCTCCGCAACCAGGGTTGCTTTCTTT	CASSSATRVAFF
once	TRBV7-9	TRBJ2-3	TRBD2	TGTGCCAGCAGCTTTCTAGCGGGAGGGCCCACCGATACGCAGTATTTT	CASSFLAGGPTDTQYF
few	TRBV24-1	TRBJ2-5	TRBD2	TGTGCCACCAGTGAATTGGGACTAGCGGGAAAAGAGACCCAGTACTTC	CATSELGLAGKETQYF
-	TRBV5-1	TRBJ1-1	-	TGCGCCAGCAGCAGTGGACAGTTTGAAGCTTTCTTT	CASSSGQFEAFF
-	TRBV7-9	TRBJ2-3	TRBD2	TGTGCCAGCAGCTCACCAGGGACTAGCGGGAAGAGCACAGATACGCAGTATTTT	CASSSPGTSGKSTDTQYF
-	TRBV7-2	TRBJ1-6	-	TGTGCCAGCAGCTTAATACCAGGGTCTTATTTTTCACCCCTCCACTTT	CASSLIPGSYFSPLHF
-	TRBV3-1/TRBV3-2	TRBJ1-4	-	TGTGCCAGCAGCTCCCGGCCAAATTTTTTTGGGGAGGGCTTTAATGAAAAACTGTTTTTT	CASSSRPNFFGEGFNEKLFF
-	TRBV4-1	TRBJ2-7	TRBD2	TGCGCCAGCAGCCACCTTGCTAGCGGCGACTCCTACGAGCAGTACTTC	CASSHLASGDSYEQYF
-	TRBV11-2	TRBJ2-1	-	TGTGCCAGCAGCGAAACTAGATCCTACAATGAGCAGTTCTTC	CASSETRSYNEQFF
-	TRBV19	TRBJ1-5	-	TGTGCCAGTAGTATAGATCTTACATCTTATAGCAATCAGCCCCAGCATTTT	CASSIDLTSYSNQPQHF
-	TRBV11-2	TRBJ1-4	TRBD1	TGTGCCAGCAGCTTAGCCCTCCAGGGGGTTGAAAAACTGTTTTTT	CASSLALQGVEKLFF
-	TRBV7-2	TRBJ1-2	-	TGTGCCAGCACCTTCAGGACAGACTATGGCTACACCTTC	CASTFRTDYGYTF
-	TRBV10-3	TRBJ2-2	-	TGTGCCATCAGTGAGGGGTTATATAGACAGAAGAACACCGGGGAGCTGTTTTTT	CAISEGLYRQKNTGELFF
few	TRBV12-3/TRBV12-4	TRBJ2-7	-	TGTGCCAGCGCTCCAAACAGCTACGAGCAGTACTTC	CASAPNSYEQYF
-	TRBV10-3	TRBJ2-1	TRBD2	TGTGCCTCAAGGGGTGAGGCGGGAGGGAGAAATGAGCAGTTCTTC	CASRGEAGGRNEQFF
-	TRBV5-4	TRBJ1-2	-	TGTGCCAGCAGCTTGGAAACTGAGGCTTATGGCTACACCTTC	CASSLETEAYGYTF
-	TRBV27	TRBJ1-4	-	TGTGCCAGCACCCCATACCGGAGGGGAGAAAAACTGTTTTTT	CASTPYRRGEKLFF
-	TRBV7-2	TRBJ2-1	TRBD2	TGTGCCAGCAGCTTAGATACTAGCGGGAGCTACAATGAGCAGTTCTTC	CASSLDTSGSYNEQFF
-	TRBV30	TRBJ2-7	TRBD2	TGTGCCTGGAGACTAGCGGGAGATCTTTACGAGCAGTACTTC	CAWRLAGDLYEQYF
-	TRBV28	TRBJ1-3	-	TGTGCCAGCAGGAAAGACACGACCTCTGGAAACACCATATATTTT	CASRKDTTSGNTIYF
few	TRBV3-1/TRBV3-2	TRBJ2-5	-	TGTGCCAGCAGCCAAGGGGCAGGGATAGTGGTCACCCAGTACTTC	CASSQGAGIVVTQYF
-	TRBV5-4	TRBJ1-2	-	TGTGCCAGCAGATTACAAAGCGTGGGGCTAGGTGGCTACACCTTC	CASRLQSVGLGGYTF
-	TRBV29-1	TRBJ1-4	-	TGCAGCGTTGTTACCCCCGGTTACGAAAAACTGTTTTTT	CSVVTPGYEKLFF
-	TRBV28	TRBJ1-1	-	TGTGCCAGCAGCTCCAGATGGGGGGACACTGAAGCTTTCTTT	CASSSRWGDTEAFF
-	TRBV4-2	TRBJ1-1	TRBD1	TGTGCCAGCAGCCAAGGTTTGGGGACAGGGGGCGGCACTGAAGCTTTCTTT	CASSQGLGTGGGTEAFF
few	TRBV10-1	TRBJ1-4	-	TGCGCCAGCCACATCTCTCAGGGGTTAACTAATGAAAAACTGTTTTTT	CASHISQGLTNEKLFF
-	TRBV20-1	TRBJ1-3	-	TGCAGTGCTACGACAGGAAACACCATATATTTT	CSATTGNTIYF
-	TRBV11-3	TRBJ2-7	-	TGTGCCAGCAGCTACTTATACGAGCAGTACTTC	CASSYLYEQYF
-	TRBV13	TRBJ2-5	TRBD2	TGTGCCAGCAGCCAAAGACTAGCGGCGAGTGGTCCGGGAGGGGAGACCCAGTACTTC	CASSQRLAASGPGGETQYF
few	TRBV15	TRBJ1-2	-	TGTGCCACCAGCAGGGGGGGGACGGGAAAAGAGTATGGCTACACCTTC	CATSRGGTGKEYGYTF
-	TRBV11-1	TRBJ2-2	-	TGTGCCAGCAGCCTCAGGGCTGACACCGGGGAGCTGTTTTTT	CASSLRADTGELFF
-	TRBV5-1	TRBJ2-1	TRBD2	TGCGCCAGCAGCAACGTACTAGCGGGTGTTGGATACAATGAGCAGTTCTTC	CASSNVLAGVGYNEQFF
-	TRBV4-3	TRBJ1-4	TRBD1	TGCGCCAGCAGCCAAGCGGGGCAGGGGGCGCCTAATGAAAAACTGTTTTTT	CASSQAGQGAPNEKLFF
-	TRBV15	TRBJ1-4	-	TGTGCCACCAGCAGAGTAAACAGCTGGAATGAAAAACTGTTTTTT	CATSRVNSWNEKLFF
-	TRBV3-1/TRBV3-2	TRBJ1-1	-	TGTGCCAGCAGCCACCACAGGATGAACACTGAAGCTTTCTTT	CASSHHRMNTEAFF
-	TRBV6-5	TRBJ2-3	TRBD1	TGTGCCAGCAGAATACAGGGGGCCCTCACAGATACGCAGTATTTT	CASRIQGALTDTQYF
-	TRBV15	TRBJ1-5	TRBD1	TGTGCCACCAGCTGGGGACAGGGGGCGGTGGGTCAGCCCCAGCATTTT	CATSWGQGAVGQPQHF
-	TRBV4-1	TRBJ2-1	TRBD2	TGCGCCAGCGGACCAGGTTTCCGGGACGCCGGGGGAGGGGAGCAGTTCTTC	CASGPGFRDAGGGEQFF
once	TRBV6-1	TRBJ1-1	-	TGTGCCAGCAGTGAACCCGGCAGGGTCACTGAAGCTTTCTTT	CASSEPGRVTEAFF
-	TRBV7-3	TRBJ2-3	TRBD2	TGTGCCAGCAGCTTGGTAGGGACTAGTCTCACAGATACGCAGTATTTT	CASSLVGTSLTDTQYF
-	TRBV4-1	TRBJ2-1	TRBD2	TGCGCCAGCAGCCTGGGACTAGCGGGAAATGAGCAGTTCTTC	CASSLGLAGNEQFF
-	TRBV6-5	TRBJ1-4	-	TGTGCCAGCAGTTACGCCCAGGGAGGAAGAAAAGAAAAACTGTTTTTT	CASSYAQGGRKEKLFF
-	TRBV19	TRBJ2-7	TRBD1	TGTGCCAGTAGTATCCGGGACAGCTCCTACGAGCAGTACTTC	CASSIRDSSYEQYF
-	TRBV2	TRBJ2-1	TRBD2	TGTGCCAGCAGGGTGACTAGCGGGGCTTACAATGAGCAGTTCTTC	CASRVTSGAYNEQFF
-	TRBV27	TRBJ2-7	-	TGTGCCAGCAGTTTGTCGTCAGTTGGTTACGAGCAGTACTTC	CASSLSSVGYEQYF
-	TRBV7-9	TRBJ1-1	-	TGTGCCAGCAGCCGCCAGAGGACACAGGTTGCGAACACTGAAGCTTTCTTT	CASSRQRTQVANTEAFF
many	TRBV6-4	TRBJ2-5	TRBD1	TGTGCCAGCAGCGCATCCCCAGGGACAGGGCGAGAGACCCAGTACTTC	CASSASPGTGRETQYF
-	TRBV21-1	TRBJ1-5	-	TGTGCCAGCAAACCCTTGGCGGGCTATAGCAATCAGCCCCAGCATTTT	CASKPLAGYSNQPQHF
-	TRBV12-3/TRBV12-4	TRBJ1-1	-	TGTGCCAGCAGTTTACGGAACACTGAAGCTTTCTTT	CASSLRNTEAFF
-	TRBV7-2	TRBJ1-1	-	TGTGCCAGCAGCTTACGCGGGGGGCGGACTGAAGCTTTCTTT	CASSLRGGRTEAFF
once	TRBV7-3	TRBJ2-3	TRBD2	TGTGCCAGCAGCCGCAGACTAGCGGGAGAAGGGTTAACAGATACGCAGTATTTT	CASSRRLAGEGLTDTQYF
-	TRBV20-1	TRBJ1-2	-	TGCAGTGGACTTGCTGAATCGGGCTACACCTTC	CSGLAESGYTF